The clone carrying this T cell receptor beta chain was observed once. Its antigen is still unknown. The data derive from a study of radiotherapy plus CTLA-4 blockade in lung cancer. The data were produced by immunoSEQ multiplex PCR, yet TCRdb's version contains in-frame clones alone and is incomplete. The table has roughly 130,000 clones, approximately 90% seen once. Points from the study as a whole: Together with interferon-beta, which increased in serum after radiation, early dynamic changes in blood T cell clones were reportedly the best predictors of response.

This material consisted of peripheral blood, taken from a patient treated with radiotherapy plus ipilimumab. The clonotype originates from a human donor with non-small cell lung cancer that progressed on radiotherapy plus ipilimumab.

CDR3 amino acids: CASRATRGYYGYTF. The CDR3 nucleotides read TGTGCCAGCAGAGCGACACGCGGTTACTATGGCTACACCTTC. The chain employs TRBV6-6 and TRBJ1-2; D call uncertain. V was clipped by 6 bases and J by 3 bases, with 14 bases between them. The CDR3 has 14 residues. CDR1 is MNHNY and CDR2 is SVGAGI in the germline V gene (reference sequence).